These 2 T cell receptor beta chains originate from one sample sequenced in a study of Ad26.COV2.S vaccination and SARS-CoV-2 variants. TCRdb's table, derived via immunoSEQ multiplex PCR, lists solely in-frame clones and lacks some. The sample carries 330,000 or so clones, roughly 88% recorded once. Specified treatment: 19 received Ad26.COV2.S at low or high dose, single or two shots; about five received placebo; per-sample allocation not given. Samples were taken on day 63 after the first vaccine or placebo injection. Sequences were derived from peripheral blood, sampled in a trial of Ad26.COV2.S vaccine versus placebo. Receptors originate from a person aged 18-60 years who received the Ad26.COV2.S COVID-19 vaccine or a placebo.

This sequence joins TRBV6-2 or TRBV6-3 and TRBJ2-3; D gene ambiguous. Trimming took off 2 bases at V and 4 bases at J, with 4 bases between the two ends. The CDR3 totals 12 residues. CDR1 and CDR2 (germline): MNHEY, SVGEGT. CDR3 bases: TGTGCCAGCAGTTACCCCGCAGATACGCAGTATTTT. Translated, it gives CASSYPADTQYF.

This clone was seen a handful of times. The V gene is TRBV9, the J gene TRBJ1-3; D is ambiguous. The V gene lost 3 bases and the J gene lost 8 bases, with 12 bases spanning the gap. CDR1 is SGDLS and CDR2 is YYNGEE in the germline V gene. CDR3 length: 13 residues. The CDR3 is CASSEGFVDTIYF. The CDR3 DNA sequence: TGTGCCAGCAGCGAGGGTTTTGTGGACACCATATATTTT.